Below are 30 T cell receptor beta chains sequenced from a single sample in a study of vaccination effects on CD4 cells after COVID-19. Once cultured for nine to ten days, the cells underwent separation to obtain CD4+ T cells. These TCRs are of unknown antigen specificity. Here immunoSEQ multiplex PCR was the method, and the copy in TCRdb shows in-frame clones only, minus some. The sample includes tens of thousands of clones, about 70% seen only once; the top ten take more than 6.5%. This sample comprised CD4+ T cells from PBMCs cultured without peptide, obtained before COVID-19 vaccination. The receptors here all came from a human donor who had a prior SARS-CoV-2 infection.

The chain carries TRBV7-2 and TRBJ2-1; 7 nucleotides agree with TRBD1. Per germline, CDR1 SGHTA and CDR2 FQGNSA. J lost 3 bases, V lost 5 bases, and 4 bases had no gene match. The CDR3 loop spans 14 amino acids. CDR3 coding DNA: TGTGCCAGCAGCGCAGACAGGGTCTACAATGAGCAGTTCTTC. Its translation: CASSADRVYNEQFF.

The chain is built from TRBV6-5 and TRBJ2-6; D gene uncertain. Germline-derived CDR1 and CDR2 are MNHEY and SVGAGI. This CDR3 spans 13 amino acids. V lost 6 bases and J 0 bases, leaving 3 bases between the germline ends. CDR3 protein: CASRSSGANVLTF. Here the CDR3 DNA reads TGTGCCAGCAGATCCTCTGGGGCCAACGTCCTGACTTTC.

The chain employs TRBV5-4 and TRBJ2-2; TRBD2 aligns across 14 bases. This CDR3 has 16 residues. Germline V gives CDR1 SGHNT, CDR2 YYREEE (reference sequence). Trimming removed 4 bases from V and 7 bases from J; junction bases left unmatched: 6. The DNA of the CDR3 is TGTGCCAGCAGCCCTGGGGGACTAGCGGGAGACGGGGAGCTGTTTTTT. Protein sequence: CASSPGGLAGDGELFF.

V and J are TRBV12-3 or TRBV12-4 and TRBJ1-1; D perhaps matches TRBD1 (6 bases). V was trimmed by 4 bases and J by 2 bases, leaving 8 bases between them. The CDR3 consists of 13 residues. The CDR3, as DNA: TGTGCCAGCAGTTCGGGACAAAACACTGAAGCTTTCTTT. Its translation is CASSSGQNTEAFF.

This clone was counted a few times. This chain joins TRBV7-9 and TRBJ1-1, with 10 bases identical to TRBD1. The CDR3 is 16 amino acids. After removal of 5 bases from V and 3 bases from J, the junction contained 9 bases not matched to a gene. Germline V CDR1 and CDR2: SEHNR, FQNEAQ (reference sequence). In nucleotides, the CDR3 is TGTGCCAGCAGCGAGGACAGGGGGGGATTCGACACTGAAGCTTTCTTT. It codes for CASSEDRGGFDTEAFF. Together with reference TRBV7-9 and TRBJ1-1, the CDR3 gives the full variable domain: DTGVSQNPRHKITKRGQNVTFRCDPISEHNRLYWYRQTLGQGPEFLTYFQNEAQLEKSRLLSDRFSAERPKGSFSTLEIQRTEQGDSAMYLCASSEDRGGFDTEAFFGQGTRLTVV.

The chain carries TRBV18 and TRBJ2-1, with 8 bases lining up with TRBD2. This CDR3 contains 15 residues. Germline V CDR1 and CDR2: KGHSH, LQKENI. The junction had 8 bases not matched to a gene; V was cut back by 6 bases and J by 4 bases. As DNA, the CDR3 is TGTGCCAGCTCGCGAACTAGCGGCCGATACAATGAGCAGTTCTTC. It translates to CASSRTSGRYNEQFF.

This chain joins TRBV19 and TRBJ1-2; unclear D gene. CDR1 and CDR2 (germline): LNHDA, SQIVND (reference sequence). V lost 0 bases, J lost 3 bases, and 11 bases lay in between. The CDR3 has 15 amino acids. The CDR3 spells CASSIDAGYDYGYTF. In DNA, the CDR3 is TGTGCCAGTAGTATAGATGCGGGTTACGACTATGGCTACACCTTC.

The V call is TRBV5-1, the J call TRBJ2-5; D is unclear. CDR3 length: 14 residues. The V gene lost 1 base and the J gene lost 2 bases, with 9 bases spanning the gap. Germline V gene lookup returns CDR1 SGHRS and CDR2 YFSETQ. This CDR3 reads CASSLSPSQETQYF. CDR3 DNA sequence: TGCGCCAGCAGCTTGAGTCCTAGTCAAGAGACCCAGTACTTC. Together with reference TRBV5-1 and TRBJ2-5, the CDR3 gives the full variable domain: KAGVTQTPRYLIKTRGQQVTLSCSPISGHRSVSWYQQTPGQGLQFLFEYFSETQRNKGNFPGRFSGRQFSNSRSEMNVSTLELGDSALYLCASSLSPSQETQYFGPGTRLLVL.

This chain joins TRBV18 and TRBJ2-7, with D perhaps TRBD1 or TRBD2 (5 bases each). V was shortened by 0 bases and J by 2 bases, with 8 bases between the two germline ends. The CDR3 contains 14 residues. CDR1 is KGHSH, CDR2 LQKENI, per germline. For the CDR3, the DNA is TGTGCCAGCTCACCACCGCAGGGACCCTACGAGCAGTACTTC. This translates into CASSPPQGPYEQYF.

The CDR3 DNA reads TGCGCCAGCAGCCTGTGGACTAGCGGGAGGACAAACAATGAGCAGTTCTTC. Translation gives CASSLWTSGRTNNEQFF. The rearrangement uses TRBV5-1 and TRBJ2-1; 14 nucleotides agree with TRBD2. The J segment lost 5 bases and the V segment lost 4 bases, leaving 8 bases of the junction unmatched. The CDR3 totals 17 residues. Germline V gives CDR1 SGHRS, CDR2 YFSETQ.

CDR3 coding DNA: TGTGCCAGCAGCGGATACAGGGGCCTAATGGGCCAACTGCAAGAGACCCAGTACTTC. Residues: CASSGYRGLMGQLQETQYF. The V call is TRBV7-9, the J call TRBJ2-5; 7 nucleotides line up with TRBD1. The CDR3 spans 19 residues. V lost 5 bases to trimming and J lost 2 bases; unmatched junction nucleotides: 20. Germline V gene sequence: CDR1 SEHNR, CDR2 FQNEAQ (reference sequence).

CDR3 nucleotide sequence: TGTGCCAGCTCACCTATGGACAGGGGCCGTAACTATGGCTACACCTTC. It translates to CASSPMDRGRNYGYTF. The chain employs TRBV18 and TRBJ1-2; TRBD1 aligns across 9 bases. Losses at the gene ends were 3 bases for V and 1 base for J; bases not matched to a gene: 6. This CDR3 is built from 16 residues. Germline values: CDR1 KGHSH, CDR2 LQKENI.

This sequence joins TRBV25-1 and TRBJ1-6; a possible D gene is TRBD1 (6 bases). With 8 bases removed from V and 5 bases from J, the gap between germline ends came to 10 bases. Germline loops: CDR1 MGHDK, CDR2 SYGVNS. There are 13 residues in the CDR3. The CDR3 here is CASRTANNSPLHF. As DNA, the CDR3 is TGTGCCAGCCGGACAGCCAATAATTCACCCCTCCACTTT.

The CDR3 reads CASRTDRLETQYF. CDR3 in DNA: TGTGCCAGCCGTACCGACAGGTTGGAGACCCAGTACTTC. The chain employs TRBV2 and TRBJ2-5; a weak D match, TRBD1 (6 bases). Germline loops: CDR1 SNHLY, CDR2 FYNNEI. There are 13 residues in the CDR3. Trimming pared 8 bases from V and 5 bases from J, leaving 15 bases between.

This clone was picked up one time. The chain has TRBV28 and TRBJ1-1; 7 bases match TRBD1. Germline V lookup: CDR1 MDHEN, CDR2 SYDVKM. This CDR3 has 16 amino acids. The junction had 15 bases not matched to a gene; V was cut back by 5 bases and J by 6 bases. CDR3 sequence (DNA): TGTGCCAGCAGTCTTCTTCGCCCACAGGGGTTGGCTGAAGCTTTCTTT. It translates to CASSLLRPQGLAEAFF.

J is TRBJ1-5 and V is TRBV27; D might be TRBD1 (6 bases). The CDR3 is 14 amino acids. Germline V gene sequence: CDR1 MNHEY, CDR2 SMNVEV (reference sequence). V was shortened by 7 bases and J by 4 bases, with 14 bases between the two germline ends. The CDR3 is CASTQPGANQPQHF. Here the CDR3 DNA reads TGTGCCAGCACCCAGCCGGGGGCGAATCAGCCCCAGCATTTT.

This clone showed up just once. This rearrangement joins TRBV15 to TRBJ2-4; D gene unclear. Trimming took 1 base from V and 9 from J, leaving 10 bases between them. Germline CDR1 and CDR2: LNHNV and YYDKDF (reference sequence). The CDR3 runs to 13 residues. The CDR3 bases are TGTGCCACCAGCAGAGGGGATCGCGGCATTCAGTACTTC. Residues: CATSRGDRGIQYF.

This chain uses TRBV30 with TRBJ1-4; the D is unclear. CDR3 length equals 11 residues. Germline V gene sequence: CDR1 GTSNPN, CDR2 SVGIG (reference sequence). V was shortened by 0 bases and J by 11 bases, with 7 bases between the two germline ends. CDR3 nucleotide sequence: TGTGCCTGGAGTGTACGGAGGAAACTGTTTTTT. Encoded protein: CAWSVRRKLFF. Looking up the rest from reference TRBV30 and TRBJ1-4 gives the full variable domain: SQTIHQWPATLVQPVGSPLSLECTVEGTSNPNLYWYRQAAGRGLQLLFYSVGIGQISSEVPQNLSASRPQDRQFILSSKKLLLSDSGFYLCAWSVRRKLFFGSGTQLSVL.

V gene TRBV20-1 combines with J gene TRBJ1-6; possibly TRBD1 for D (5 bases). The CDR3 is 13 amino acids. In germline, CDR1 is DFQATT, CDR2 SNEGSKA (reference sequence). The V gene lost 6 bases and the J gene lost 7 bases, with 13 bases spanning the gap. The CDR3 region is CSASQGSNSPLHF. The CDR3 DNA is TGCAGTGCAAGTCAGGGATCCAATTCACCCCTCCACTTT.

The chain combines TRBV5-6 with TRBJ2-3; possible D gene TRBD1, 6 bases. V lost 7 bases and J lost 2, with 14 bases in between. This CDR3 comprises 14 residues. Germline-derived CDR1 and CDR2 are SGHDT and YYEEEE. The CDR3 DNA reads as TGTGCCAGCGGAGGAAGGGGGTACACAGATACGCAGTATTTT. Amino acids: CASGGRGYTDTQYF.

The chain couples TRBV24-1 to TRBJ2-7, with 12 bases identical to TRBD2. Germline assignment: CDR1 KGHDR and CDR2 SFDVKD. J was trimmed by 1 base and V by 5 bases; bases with no gene match: 5. The CDR3 covers 16 residues. Here the CDR3 reads CATSAPGLAGSYEQYF. Here the CDR3 DNA reads TGTGCCACCAGTGCCCCCGGACTAGCGGGATCCTACGAGCAGTACTTC.

This chain uses TRBV5-6 with TRBJ1-4; TRBD1 matches at 7 bases. CDR1 SGHDT and CDR2 YYEEEE come from the germline V gene. V dropped 4 bases and J dropped 8; count of bases not matched to a gene: 11. This CDR3 is built from 15 residues. The CDR3, as DNA: TGTGCCAGCAGCCGTTACCGGGACAGAATAGAAAAACTGTTTTTT. Encoded protein: CASSRYRDRIEKLFF.

The chain recombines TRBV21-1 with TRBJ2-4; the tabulated D call, TRBD1, remains unverified against the DNA. TRBV21-1 is described as a pseudogene. This CDR3 is built from 16 residues. The CDR3 is CASSYRGRRAKNIQYF. The CDR3 region has the DNA TGTGCCAGCAGCTATAGGGGGCGGAGGGCCAAAAACATTCAGTACTTC.

The V gene is TRBV18, the J gene TRBJ2-7; D is undetermined. From germline, CDR1 is KGHSH and CDR2 LQKENI. Trimming took off 3 bases at V and 1 base at J, with 16 bases between the two ends. CDR3 length equals 16 residues. The CDR3 protein is CASSPGWTAASYEQYF. CDR3 nucleotides: TGTGCCAGCTCACCCGGGTGGACGGCGGCTTCCTACGAGCAGTACTTC. Combining the CDR3 with reference TRBV18 and TRBJ2-7 gives the whole variable domain NAGVMQNPRHLVRRRGQEARLRCSPMKGHSHVYWYRQLPEEGLKFMVYLQKENIIDESGMPKERFSAEFPKEGPSILRIQQVVRGDSAAYFCASSPGWTAASYEQYFGPGTRLTVT.

This clone was seen once. V is TRBV28 and J is TRBJ1-2; 9 bases are a match to TRBD1. The CDR3 totals 14 residues. Per germline, CDR1 MDHEN and CDR2 SYDVKM. Trimming removed 2 bases from V and 4 bases from J; junction bases left unmatched: 2. The CDR3 nucleotides read TGTGCCAGCAGTTTACTGGGACAGGGCTATGGCTACACCTTC. This encodes CASSLLGQGYGYTF.

The chain is built from TRBV12-5 and TRBJ2-3, with 12 bases lining up with TRBD2. The length of the CDR3 is 18 residues. V was clipped by 6 bases and J by 2 bases; unmatched bases: 12. Germline loops: CDR1 LGHNT, CDR2 FRNRAP. The CDR3 DNA reads as TGTGCTAGTGGCCCCGGACTAGCGGGAAGTCGGGCCACAGATACGCAGTATTTT. This gives the protein CASGPGLAGSRATDTQYF.

This chain joins TRBV5-6 and TRBJ2-5, with a possible D match to TRBD1 (5 bases). The CDR3 spans 12 residues. Trimming cost V 7 bases and J 4 bases, with 11 bases left between them. Germline CDR1 reads SGHDT; CDR2 reads YYEEEE. CDR3: CASGAQAETQYF. CDR3 nucleotide sequence: TGTGCCAGCGGGGCACAGGCAGAGACCCAGTACTTC.

This clone has more than one count but fewer than ten. The chain recombines TRBV12-5 with TRBJ1-5, with 9 bases that match TRBD1. The CDR3 sequence is 18 residues long. Trimming took 5 bases from V and 0 from J; bases not matched to a gene: 11. CDR1 LGHNT and CDR2 FRNRAP come from the germline V gene. CDR3 bases: TGTGCTAGTGGTAGACAGGGGGGCTTGGTAAATAGCAATCAGCCCCAGCATTTT. Translation gives CASGRQGGLVNSNQPQHF. The full variable domain, rest sourced from reference TRBV12-5 and TRBJ1-5, is DARVTQTPRHKVTEMGQEVTMRCQPILGHNTVFWYRQTMMQGLELLAYFRNRAPLDDSGMPKDRFSAEMPDATLATLKIQPSEPRDSAVYFCASGRQGGLVNSNQPQHFGDGTRLSIL.

V and J are TRBV4-3 and TRBJ2-7; 11 nucleotides line up with TRBD1. CDR3 length: 16 amino acids. Looked up from germline, CDR1 is LGHNA and CDR2 is YSLEER. J lost 4 bases, V lost 0 bases, and 5 bases had no gene match. The CDR3 nucleotides are TGCGCCAGCAGCCAAGACTTCCGGGACAGGGGGTACGAGCAGTACTTC. This sequence encodes CASSQDFRDRGYEQYF.

V usage is TRBV7-2 and J usage is TRBJ2-3; 15 bases agree with TRBD2. The V gene's germline CDR1 is SGHTA and CDR2 FQGNSA. There are 17 residues in the CDR3. V was clipped by 4 bases and J by 6 bases; unmatched bases: 8. Written as DNA, the CDR3 is TGTGCCAGCAGCTACGGACTAGCGGGAGGGTCGGGGGATACGCAGTATTTT. Residues: CASSYGLAGGSGDTQYF.